This TCR beta chain came from a study of cytomegalovirus exposure and HLA in healthy donors. Findings of the study overall: Most TCR sequences were seen very rarely across donors, but some public TCRs occurred in many. The study listed roughly 160 cytomegalovirus-associated TCR beta chains. Specific recognition of CMV antigens was confirmed in vitro for a few chains (all CMV-associated).

A note on this clone: Its antigen remains unknown.

Repertoires were generated with immunoSEQ multiplex PCR, while TCRdb's copy carries only in-frame clones and drops some. The sample records over 85,000 clones, around 89% being singletons. Separate from the roughly 710-subject first cohort, the roughly 120-subject validation cohort was the one that the donors belonged to. The CDR3 is 15 amino acids. Deletions cut 3 bases from V and 7 bases from J, with 19 bases between. Per germline, CDR1 LNHNV and CDR2 YYDKDF (reference sequence). The TCR originated in a woman in her twenties or thirties in good health and CMV-seropositive. The specimen sequenced was PBMCs. The genes are TRBV15 and TRBJ2-7; D might be TRBD2 (6 bases). CDR3 protein: CATSRGRGGDVEQYF. In DNA, the CDR3 is TGTGCCACCAGCAGGGGGCGGGGCGGAGATGTGGAGCAGTACTTC.